Sequencing of this T cell receptor beta chain was carried out in a study of siplizumab effects on memory and regulatory T cells. V was clipped by 7 bases and J by 2 bases; unmatched bases: 8. CDR1 is SGHRS, CDR2 YFSETQ, per germline. The CDR3 has 14 amino acids. Whole-study results and caveats: A minor fraction of alloreactive clones, and no more, mapped to unstimulated subsets. Naive T cells seemed more diverse than memory cells and seemed major alloresponse contributors.

The assay looked at some 10^5 TCR templates in each sample. The protocol was immunoSEQ multiplex PCR, while the TCRdb copy is restricted to in-frame clones and leaves out a portion. The sample lists some 100,000 clones; around 92% were seen once. Concerning this clone itself: Its antigen is unidentified.

The sequencing sample was made of Tregs sorted from blood. The V call is TRBV5-1, the J call TRBJ1-2; 7 bases map to TRBD1. This clonotype was obtained from a human donor in good health. The CDR3 DNA sequence: TGCGCCAGCGGATCTCAGACAGGGAACTATGGCTACACCTTC. Its translation: CASGSQTGNYGYTF.